The 26 T cell receptor beta chains presented below share a single source sample, sequenced in a study of blood T cell repertoires in COVID-19. Only in-frame clones appear in the TCRdb table, and some are missing; sequencing was by immunoSEQ multiplex PCR. The sample lists 350,000 to 450,000 clones, 85% occurring once. Sequences were obtained from peripheral blood. These receptors were taken from a woman under 30 with acute or convalescent COVID-19.

This chain joins TRBV4-1 and TRBJ1-4; D might be TRBD1 (5 bases). CDR3 size: 19 residues. The V end was cut by 0 bases, the J end by 11 bases, with 28 bases between. Germline lookup yields CDR1 MGHRA and CDR2 YSYEKL. The CDR3: CASSQEGLPIAGPPGKLFF. In DNA, the CDR3 is TGCGCCAGCAGCCAAGAGGGTTTACCTATCGCGGGACCCCCAGGGAAACTGTTTTTT.

This clone occurred a few times. V and J are TRBV7-9 and TRBJ2-6; D is unresolved. In germline, CDR1 is SEHNR, CDR2 FQNEAQ (reference sequence). With 5 bases removed from V and 2 bases from J, the gap between germline ends came to 13 bases. The CDR3 sequence is 16 residues long. The CDR3 loop is CASSLFLMTGANVLTF. The CDR3, as DNA: TGTGCCAGCAGCCTTTTTCTAATGACTGGGGCCAACGTCCTGACTTTC.

Written as DNA, the CDR3 is TGTGCCCAAGGCTGGACAGGGGGATCCTACGAGCAGTACTTC. Residues: CAQGWTGGSYEQYF. This chain joins TRBV10-3 and TRBJ2-7, with 10 bases matching TRBD1. The CDR3 runs to 14 residues. Losses at the gene ends were 11 bases for V and 1 base for J; bases not matched to a gene: 8. CDR1 and CDR2 from the germline V gene are ENHRY and SYGVKD.

This clone was recorded only once. The rearrangement uses TRBV2 and TRBJ2-1; 9 nucleotides align to TRBD1. The germline V gene encodes CDR1 SNHLY and CDR2 FYNNEI. The CDR3 runs 14 residues. V shed 1 base, J shed 7 bases, and the junction held 2 bases outside the gene matches. DNA of the CDR3: TGTGCCAGCAGTGAAGACAGGGGGCAGAATGAGCAGTTCTTC. Its translation is CASSEDRGQNEQFF.

In this sample, this clone turned up once. The rearrangement uses TRBV24-1 and TRBJ1-5; tentatively, D is TRBD1 (6 bases). CDR1 is KGHDR, CDR2 SFDVKD, per germline. The CDR3 runs to 13 residues. Trimming removed 7 bases at V and 4 bases at J, with 10 bases between. The CDR3 loop reads CATRGQPNQPQHF. CDR3 sequence (DNA): TGTGCCACCAGGGGACAACCGAATCAGCCCCAGCATTTT.

In this sample, this clone turned up a few times. The V call is TRBV28, the J call TRBJ1-2; D call uncertain. The germline V gene encodes CDR1 MDHEN and CDR2 SYDVKM. V was pared by 4 bases and J by 1 base, with 10 bases between. The CDR3 spans 14 residues. The CDR3 protein is CASSSDWDNYGYTF. Written as DNA, the CDR3 is TGTGCCAGCAGTTCGGACTGGGATAACTATGGCTACACCTTC.

The DNA for the CDR3 is TGCGCCAGCAGCTTGGGTAGCGAGTACAATGAGCAGTTCTTC. This gives the protein CASSLGSEYNEQFF. This chain uses TRBV5-1 with TRBJ2-1; perhaps TRBD2 as D (5 bases). Germline lookup yields CDR1 SGHRS and CDR2 YFSETQ. The V end was cut by 0 bases, the J end by 4 bases, with 8 bases between. The CDR3 totals 14 residues.

The J gene is TRBJ2-1, the V gene TRBV6-5, with D tentatively TRBD1 (6 bases). Trimming shortened V by 6 bases and J by 5 bases, and 14 bases separated the two germline ends. This CDR3 comprises 14 residues. Germline V gene sequence: CDR1 MNHEY, CDR2 SVGAGI. The CDR3 nucleotides are TGTGCCAGCAGCCAGACAGGTTCCGACAATGAGCAGTTCTTC. This gives the protein CASSQTGSDNEQFF.

The rearrangement uses TRBV9 and TRBJ1-2, with TRBD1 matching 8 bases. CDR3 size: 12 residues. J gave up 8 bases and V 6 bases, and 6 bases lay outside the gene matches. Germline values: CDR1 SGDLS, CDR2 YYNGEE. This CDR3 reads CASTQGARGYTF. CDR3 DNA: TGTGCCAGCACCCAGGGGGCGCGAGGCTACACCTTC.

This clone was counted many times. The chain combines TRBV19 with TRBJ1-5; D gene unclear. The CDR3 spans 14 residues. Germline-derived CDR1 and CDR2 are LNHDA and SQIVND (reference sequence). Deletions cut 6 bases from V and 5 bases from J, with 14 bases between. This CDR3 reads CASSLREQHQPQHF. The CDR3 nucleotides are TGTGCCAGTAGCTTAAGGGAGCAGCATCAGCCCCAGCATTTT.

This clone was seen a handful of times. The V call is TRBV4-1, the J call TRBJ1-2; 7 positions match TRBD1. The germline V gene has CDR1 MGHRA and CDR2 YSYEKL. Trimming cost V 7 bases and J 7 bases; bases outside gene matches: 18. CDR3 length: 16 amino acids. CDR3 coding DNA: TGCGCCAGCACCTCGTCCGAGGGGGCGGAGTGGGGTGGCTACACCTTC. Protein sequence: CASTSSEGAEWGGYTF.

DNA of the CDR3: TGTGCCAGCAGGGGGACAGGAAGTGAGCAGTACTTC. Its protein is CASRGTGSEQYF. The chain combines TRBV2 with TRBJ2-7, with TRBD1 identical over 8 bases. Looked up from germline, CDR1 is SNHLY and CDR2 is FYNNEI. V shed 6 bases and J 7 bases; nucleotides not matched to a gene: 5. This CDR3 is built from 12 residues.

The gene calls are TRBV2 and TRBJ1-5; 12 bases are a match to TRBD1. Losses at the gene ends were 7 bases for V and 5 bases for J; bases not matched to a gene: 6. Germline V gives CDR1 SNHLY, CDR2 FYNNEI. This CDR3 contains 15 residues. The CDR3 nucleotides are TGTGCCAGCACCGGGACAGGGGGCTATGATCAGCCCCAGCATTTT. This encodes CASTGTGGYDQPQHF.

J is TRBJ1-2 and V is TRBV24-1; D is unclear. V dropped 6 bases and J dropped 3 bases, with 10 bases sitting between them. The CDR3 extends over 13 amino acids. The germline gives CDR1 KGHDR, CDR2 SFDVKD. The CDR3 reads CATSWQVDYGYTF. CDR3 DNA sequence: TGTGCCACCAGTTGGCAGGTCGACTATGGCTACACCTTC.

The rearrangement links TRBV4-2 to TRBJ2-7; TRBD1 agrees at 8 bases. From germline, CDR1 is LGHNA and CDR2 YNFKEQ. Trimming at V came to 0 bases and at J to 2 bases, leaving 0 bases not matched to a gene. The CDR3 is 14 amino acids. The CDR3 is CASSQEDRAYEQYF. The CDR3 DNA is TGTGCCAGCAGCCAAGAGGACAGGGCCTACGAGCAGTACTTC.

The J gene is TRBJ1-5, the V gene TRBV7-9, with a weak D call TRBD1 (5 bases). The V gene lost 1 base and the J gene lost 4 bases, with 5 bases spanning the gap. The CDR3 contains 13 residues. Germline loops: CDR1 SEHNR, CDR2 FQNEAQ (reference sequence). Here the CDR3 DNA reads TGTGCCAGCAGCTTAGACAGGAATCAGCCCCAGCATTTT. Its translation: CASSLDRNQPQHF.

This CDR3 is CASSYSVREGSEQYF. The CDR3 DNA sequence: TGTGCCAGCAGTTACTCCGTCAGGGAAGGTTCCGAGCAGTACTTC. The chain carries TRBV6-5 and TRBJ2-7, with a tentative D call TRBD1 (5 bases). The CDR3 spans 15 residues. Trimming stripped 0 bases from V and 6 bases from J, with 15 bases between. Germline CDR1 MNHEY, CDR2 SVGAGI.

The rearrangement joins TRBV6-1 to TRBJ2-7, with 8 bases matching TRBD1. Germline assignment: CDR1 MNHNS and CDR2 SASEGT. The CDR3 has 14 amino acids. After removal of 3 bases from V and 9 bases from J, the junction contained 10 bases not matched to a gene. The CDR3 region is CASSDEGTGSSQYF. The CDR3 DNA reads as TGTGCCAGCAGTGATGAGGGGACAGGTTCATCGCAGTACTTC.

This rearrangement joins TRBV3-1 (or the pseudogene TRBV3-2) to TRBJ2-5, with 8 bases matching TRBD1. CDR3 length: 14 amino acids. The junction had 6 bases not matched to a gene; V was cut back by 4 bases and J by 5 bases. The germline V gene encodes CDR1 LGHDT and CDR2 YNNKEL (reference sequence). This CDR3 is CASSRTGLVETQYF. CDR3 sequence (DNA): TGTGCCAGCAGCCGGACAGGGTTGGTCGAGACCCAGTACTTC.

This chain uses TRBV28 with TRBJ2-5, with a weak D call TRBD1 (6 bases). Germline V CDR1 and CDR2: MDHEN, SYDVKM. V lost 3 bases and J 1 base, leaving 12 bases between the germline ends. This CDR3 is built from 15 residues. Written as DNA, the CDR3 is TGTGCCAGCAGTTTCCTACAGGGTACCCAAGAGACCCAGTACTTC. Protein: CASSFLQGTQETQYF.

This clone has a handful of counts. This same CDR3 is encoded by further DNA sequences in the sample. The CDR3 protein is CSVGTYEQYF. The CDR3 coding sequence is TGCAGTGTCGGGACATACGAGCAGTACTTC. The chain carries TRBV20-1 and TRBJ2-7; a weak D match, TRBD1 (6 bases). V was clipped by 7 bases and J by 4 bases, with 8 bases between them. The CDR3 contains 10 residues. Germline values: CDR1 DFQATT, CDR2 SNEGSKA (reference sequence).

V and J are TRBV7-3 and TRBJ2-5, with 9 nucleotides matching TRBD2. The CDR3 runs to 16 residues. Germline CDR1 reads SGHTA; CDR2 reads FQGTGA. Unmatched junction bases numbered 8, after V lost 1 base and J lost 5 bases. The CDR3 here is CASSLRVAGASETQYF. The CDR3 DNA reads TGTGCCAGCAGCTTAAGGGTAGCGGGGGCCTCGGAGACCCAGTACTTC.

CDR3 in DNA: TGTGCCAGCAGTTTATCGGGACGGGAGACAGATACGCAGTATTTT. It specifies CASSLSGRETDTQYF. This chain uses TRBV28 with TRBJ2-3, with D possibly TRBD2 on 6 matching bases. Trimming shortened V by 1 base and J by 3 bases, and 11 bases separated the two germline ends. This CDR3 is 15 amino acids long. Germline V gene lookup returns CDR1 MDHEN and CDR2 SYDVKM.

The J gene is TRBJ1-1, the V gene TRBV29-1; maybe TRBD1 (5 bases). The germline gives CDR1 SQVTM, CDR2 ANQGSEA. This CDR3 is built from 14 residues. The V gene lost 0 bases and the J gene lost 3 bases, with 11 bases spanning the gap. The CDR3 loop reads CSVEDGGAYTEAFF. The CDR3 DNA follows: TGCAGCGTTGAAGATGGCGGGGCCTACACTGAAGCTTTCTTT.

This clone appeared once. J is TRBJ1-2 and V is TRBV12-5; D possibly corresponds to TRBD1 (6 bases). The ends were cut back, 3 bases at V and 3 bases at J, with 14 bases in the middle. In germline, CDR1 is LGHNT, CDR2 FRNRAP. The CDR3 totals 15 residues. The CDR3 spells CASGFGKKGDYGYTF. CDR3 in DNA: TGTGCTAGTGGTTTCGGAAAAAAGGGGGACTATGGCTACACCTTC.

The chain is built from TRBV5-6 and TRBJ1-2, with a tentative D call TRBD1 (6 bases). CDR1 and CDR2 from the germline V gene are SGHDT and YYEEEE. V was cut by 4 bases and J by 3 bases, with 7 bases left in between. The CDR3 is 12 amino acids. The CDR3 reads CASSEGDYGYTF. CDR3 in DNA: TGTGCCAGCAGCGAGGGGGACTATGGCTACACCTTC.